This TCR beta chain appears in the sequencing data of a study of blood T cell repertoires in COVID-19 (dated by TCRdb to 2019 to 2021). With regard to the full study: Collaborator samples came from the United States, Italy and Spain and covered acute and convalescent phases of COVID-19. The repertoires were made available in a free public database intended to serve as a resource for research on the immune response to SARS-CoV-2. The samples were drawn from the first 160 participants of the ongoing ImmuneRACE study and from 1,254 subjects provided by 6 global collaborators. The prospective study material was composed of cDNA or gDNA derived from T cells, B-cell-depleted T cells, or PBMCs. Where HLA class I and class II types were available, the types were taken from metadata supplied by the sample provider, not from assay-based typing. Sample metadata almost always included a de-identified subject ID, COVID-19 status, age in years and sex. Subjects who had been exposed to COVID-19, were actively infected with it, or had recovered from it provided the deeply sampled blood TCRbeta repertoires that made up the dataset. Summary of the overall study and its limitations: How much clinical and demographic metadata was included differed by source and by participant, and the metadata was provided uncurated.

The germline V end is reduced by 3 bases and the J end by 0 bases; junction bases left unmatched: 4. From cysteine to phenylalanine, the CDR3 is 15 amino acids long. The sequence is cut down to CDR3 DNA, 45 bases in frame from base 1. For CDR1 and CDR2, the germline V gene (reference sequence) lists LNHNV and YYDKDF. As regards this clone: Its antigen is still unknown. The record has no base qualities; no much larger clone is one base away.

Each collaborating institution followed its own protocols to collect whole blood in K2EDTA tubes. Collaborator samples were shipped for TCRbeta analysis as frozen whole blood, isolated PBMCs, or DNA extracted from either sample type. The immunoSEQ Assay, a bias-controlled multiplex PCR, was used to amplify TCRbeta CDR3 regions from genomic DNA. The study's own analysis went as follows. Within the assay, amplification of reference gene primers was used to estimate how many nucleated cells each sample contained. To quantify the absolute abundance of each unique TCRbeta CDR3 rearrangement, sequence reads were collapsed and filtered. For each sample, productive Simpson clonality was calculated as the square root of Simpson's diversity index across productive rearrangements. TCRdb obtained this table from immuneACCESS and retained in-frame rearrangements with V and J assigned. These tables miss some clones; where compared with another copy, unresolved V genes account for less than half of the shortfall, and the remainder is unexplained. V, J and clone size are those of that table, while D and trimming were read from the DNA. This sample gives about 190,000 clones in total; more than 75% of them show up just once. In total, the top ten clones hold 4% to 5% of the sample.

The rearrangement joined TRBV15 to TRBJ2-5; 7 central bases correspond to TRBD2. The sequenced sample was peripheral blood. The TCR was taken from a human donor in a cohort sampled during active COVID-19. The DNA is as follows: TGTGCCACCAGCAGCAGACGGGGGGACCAAGAGACCCAGTACTTC. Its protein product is CATSSRRGDQETQYF.